The clone carrying this TCR beta chain was counted a single time. Its cognate antigen is unknown. Other DNA sequences of this sample code for an identical CDR3. These data come from a study of OX40 agonist ivuxolimab in advanced cancers. Whole-study results and caveats: Mean expanded clone counts were higher in CD8+ than CD4+ T cells.

The method was immunoSEQ multiplex PCR; TCRdb's version includes in-frame clones alone and lacks a portion of them. The data show tens of thousands of clones, less than 85% seen once. Germline V CDR1 and CDR2: SGHDT, YYEEEE. Trimming left V 4 bases short and J 5 bases short, with 9 bases between. CDR3 length: 12 residues. This sequence was found in an adult with an advanced solid tumor such as melanoma, head and neck, liver or kidney cancer. The chain joins TRBV5-6 to TRBJ1-1; D uncertain. The sequenced sample was CD4+ or CD8+ T cells sorted from blood, obtained in a trial of the OX40 agonist ivuxolimab. The chain's CDR3 is CASSPGRTEAFF. The CDR3 DNA sequence: TGTGCCAGCAGCCCAGGACGGACTGAAGCTTTCTTT.